This T cell receptor beta chain was profiled in a study of control samples from healthy donors and cancer patients. The CDR3 runs to 15 residues. CDR1 is MNHNY and CDR2 is SVGAGI in the germline V gene (reference sequence). The V and J ends lost 2 bases and 0 bases respectively, with 11 bases between them. TCRdb's copy holds only in-frame clones and misses some; the assay was immunoSEQ multiplex PCR. The data hold about 130,000 clones, with 75% to 95% observed a single time. The sequence was collected from a man aged 18 to 30 in good health. The chain links TRBV6-6 to TRBJ2-7, with D perhaps given as TRBD1 or TRBD2 (5 bases each). Sequences were obtained from blood. CDR3 nucleotide sequence: TGTGCCAGCAGTTACGAGGGGCCCCTCTCCTACGAGCAGTACTTC. Translation: CASSYEGPLSYEQYF.